These 18 T cell receptor beta chains share one sample of origin, sequenced in a study of CD8 T cells in Susac syndrome. RNA in amounts of roughly 0.45 to 1 ug was reverse transcribed with random hexamers. MiXCR, run by TCRdb on the immunoSEQ multiplex PCR reads, gives a single entry per CDR3 protein. There are tens of thousands of distinct CDR3 sequences in the sample; around 93% occur only once, and about 0.14% lies in the top ten. The specimen sequenced was CD4+ T cells from PBMCs. All receptors come from a human donor with Susac syndrome.

The J gene is TRBJ1-1, the V gene TRBV5-1; 8 bases map to TRBD1. There are 14 residues in the CDR3. CDR1 and CDR2 (germline): SGHRS, YFSETQ. V gave up 5 bases and J gave up 1 base; unmatched junction bases: 4. As DNA, the CDR3 is TGCGCCAGCAGACAACAGGGGGGGAACACTGAAGCTTTCTTT. This encodes CASRQQGGNTEAFF.

The V gene is TRBV20-1, the J gene TRBJ2-3; D unresolved. This CDR3 is built from 11 residues. CDR1 and CDR2 from the germline V gene are DFQATT and SNEGSKA (reference sequence). V dropped 8 bases and J dropped 1 base, with 7 bases sitting between them. The CDR3 here is CSPGGTDTQYF. In DNA, the CDR3 is TGCAGTCCTGGCGGCACAGATACGCAGTATTTT.

This clonotype was observed a few times. The chain is built from TRBV2 and TRBJ2-1, with no clear D. Trimming took off 6 bases at V and 5 bases at J, with 11 bases between the two ends. CDR1 is SNHLY, CDR2 FYNNEI, per germline. The CDR3 is made up of 13 amino acids. CDR3 nucleotide sequence: TGTGCCAGCAGCCCGGACGGCGACAATGAGCAGTTCTTC. It encodes CASSPDGDNEQFF.

This clonotype occurred once. The chain uses TRBV20-1 and TRBJ1-1; TRBD1 matches 7 bases. CDR3 length: 14 residues. Germline-derived CDR1 and CDR2 are DFQATT and SNEGSKA (reference sequence). J gave up 0 bases and V 3 bases, and 4 bases lay outside the gene matches. The CDR3 DNA sequence: TGCAGTGCTAGCTACAGGGGAGTGAACACTGAAGCTTTCTTT. The encoded protein is CSASYRGVNTEAFF.

The chain links TRBV9 to TRBJ2-2, with D unresolved. Germline V lookup: CDR1 SGDLS, CDR2 YYNGEE. The V gene lost 4 bases and the J gene lost 6 bases, with 7 bases spanning the gap. CDR3 length: 12 residues. Here the CDR3 reads CASSPLSGELFF. The CDR3 DNA is TGTGCCAGCAGCCCCCTGTCCGGGGAGCTGTTTTTT.

The chain couples TRBV5-6 to TRBJ1-1; D might be TRBD1 (6 bases). Germline V CDR1 and CDR2: SGHDT, YYEEEE. V gave up 5 bases and J gave up 7 bases, with 15 bases separating them. This CDR3 comprises 13 residues. This CDR3 is CASRFQGFSEAFF. The DNA for the CDR3 is TGTGCCAGCAGATTTCAGGGGTTCAGTGAAGCTTTCTTT.

The chain combines TRBV5-1 with TRBJ2-3, with D perhaps TRBD1 or TRBD2 (6 bases each). CDR3 length: 16 residues. Germline V gives CDR1 SGHRS, CDR2 YFSETQ. The V gene lost 2 bases and the J gene lost 6 bases, with 19 bases spanning the gap. The CDR3, as DNA: TGCGCCAGCAGCTTCCGAACGGGGGCAGTTGTCGATACGCAGTATTTT. Encoded protein: CASSFRTGAVVDTQYF. Supplemented by reference TRBV5-1 and TRBJ2-3, the full variable domain reads KAGVTQTPRYLIKTRGQQVTLSCSPISGHRSVSWYQQTPGQGLQFLFEYFSETQRNKGNFPGRFSGRQFSNSRSEMNVSTLELGDSALYLCASSFRTGAVVDTQYFGPGTRLTVL.

The rearrangement uses TRBV6-2 or TRBV6-3 and TRBJ2-7; D perhaps matches TRBD1 (6 bases). The CDR3 extends over 14 amino acids. Trimming cost V 6 bases and J 3 bases, with 15 bases left between them. Germline V gives CDR1 MNHEY, CDR2 SVGEGT. The CDR3 loop reads CASRGDRLIYEQYF. Here the CDR3 DNA reads TGTGCCAGCAGGGGCGACAGGCTCATCTACGAGCAGTACTTC.

J is TRBJ1-6 and V is TRBV12-3 or TRBV12-4; 8 bases match TRBD1. J gave up 7 bases and V 5 bases, and 10 bases lay outside the gene matches. This CDR3 comprises 16 residues. The CDR3 DNA is TGTGCCAGCAGTCCGCGTGGCGGACAGGGAAATTCACCCCTCCACTTT. Protein product: CASSPRGGQGNSPLHF.

The rearrangement joins TRBV7-9 to TRBJ1-4; D call uncertain. Germline lookup yields CDR1 SEHNR and CDR2 FQNEAQ (reference sequence). V lost 3 bases to trimming and J lost 3 bases, with 17 bases between them. The CDR3 consists of 17 residues. The CDR3 DNA follows: TGTGCCAGCAGCTTTCCGAGAGCGATCACCTCTAATGAAAAACTGTTTTTT. Translation: CASSFPRAITSNEKLFF.

The chain uses TRBV12-3 or TRBV12-4 and TRBJ1-5; D possibly corresponds to TRBD1 (6 bases). The CDR3 runs 15 residues. The V end was cut by 6 bases, the J end by 4 bases, with 16 bases between. Here the CDR3 reads CASSHRDGLNQPQHF. The CDR3 DNA reads as TGTGCCAGCAGCCACAGGGACGGGCTGAATCAGCCCCAGCATTTT.

This clonotype was picked up one time. CDR3 DNA sequence: TGCAGTGCTCTAGGGTCGGAAGCTTTCTTT. This codes for CSALGSEAFF. The chain uses TRBV20-1 and TRBJ1-1, with D unresolved. The germline V gene encodes CDR1 DFQATT and CDR2 SNEGSKA (reference sequence). V lost 5 bases and J 8 bases, leaving 9 bases between the germline ends. The CDR3 loop spans 10 amino acids.

The chain combines TRBV3-1 with TRBJ2-5; D is perhaps TRBD2 (5 bases). The CDR3 contains 15 residues. In germline, CDR1 is LGHDT, CDR2 YNNKEL (reference sequence). The germline V and J ends were trimmed by 3 bases and 2 bases, with 13 bases remaining between them. The DNA for the CDR3 is TGTGCCAGCAGCCACCGGAACCCGGGGCAAGAGACCCAGTACTTC. Translated: CASSHRNPGQETQYF.

The DNA of the CDR3 is TGTGCCAGCAGCCTAAGTCCGGGGACGGGAGGCTACACCTTC. It encodes CASSLSPGTGGYTF. The V and J genes are TRBV7-2 and TRBJ1-2; a possible D gene is TRBD1 (5 bases). Deletions cut 5 bases from V and 8 bases from J, with 18 bases between. The CDR3 runs 14 residues. Germline V gene lookup returns CDR1 SGHTA and CDR2 FQGNSA.

CDR3 protein: CSVDIGYTF. In DNA form, the CDR3 reads TGCAGCGTTGATATTGGCTACACCTTC. The chain carries TRBV29-1 and TRBJ1-2; D remains ambiguous. Germline V gene data show CDR1 as SQVTM and CDR2 as ANQGSEA. The CDR3 has 9 residues. Trimming shortened V by 3 bases and J by 7 bases, and 3 bases separated the two germline ends.

This chain links TRBV27 with TRBJ2-2; tentative D call: TRBD1 (5 bases). The CDR3 extends over 14 amino acids. The V gene's germline CDR1 is MNHEY and CDR2 SMNVEV (reference sequence). V was pared by 10 bases and J by 0 bases, with 12 bases between. For the CDR3, the DNA is TGTGCCACCCGACAGCTAACGAACACCGGGGAGCTGTTTTTT. Translation gives CATRQLTNTGELFF.

The chain joins TRBV6-2 or TRBV6-3 to TRBJ1-5, with no clear D. V was pared by 10 bases and J by 0 bases, with 19 bases between. Germline V CDR1 and CDR2: MNHEY, SVGEGT. This CDR3 has 16 amino acids. CDR3 region: CATRKRTDYSNQPQHF. CDR3 nucleotides: TGTGCCACACGCAAAAGGACGGATTATAGCAATCAGCCCCAGCATTTT.

This chain joins TRBV12-3 or TRBV12-4 and TRBJ1-6; D uncertain. CDR3 size: 15 residues. V gave up 6 bases and J gave up 8 bases, with 17 bases separating them. CDR3 protein: CASRQKTDPHSPLHF. DNA of the CDR3: TGTGCCAGCAGGCAGAAGACTGATCCTCATTCACCCCTCCACTTT.